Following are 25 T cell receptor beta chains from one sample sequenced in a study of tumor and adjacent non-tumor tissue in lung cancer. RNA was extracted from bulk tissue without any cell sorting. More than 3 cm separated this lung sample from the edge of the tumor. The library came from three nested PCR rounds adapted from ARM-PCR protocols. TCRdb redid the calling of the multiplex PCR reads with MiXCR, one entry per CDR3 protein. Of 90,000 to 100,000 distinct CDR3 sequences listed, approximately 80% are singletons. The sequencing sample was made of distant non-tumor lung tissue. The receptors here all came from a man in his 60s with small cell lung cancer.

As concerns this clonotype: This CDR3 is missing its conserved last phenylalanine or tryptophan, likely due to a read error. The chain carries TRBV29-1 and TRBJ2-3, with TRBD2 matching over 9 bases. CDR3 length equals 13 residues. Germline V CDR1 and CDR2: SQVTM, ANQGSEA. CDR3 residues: CTVEAGGVDTQYL. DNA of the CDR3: TGCACCGTAGAGGCGGGAGGGGTAGATACGCAGTATTTA.

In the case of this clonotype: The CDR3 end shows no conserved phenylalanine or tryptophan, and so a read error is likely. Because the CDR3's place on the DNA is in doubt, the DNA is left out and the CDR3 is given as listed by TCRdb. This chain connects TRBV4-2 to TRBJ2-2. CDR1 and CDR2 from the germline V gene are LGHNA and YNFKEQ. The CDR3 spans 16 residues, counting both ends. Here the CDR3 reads CASSQDLSANTVEQFV.

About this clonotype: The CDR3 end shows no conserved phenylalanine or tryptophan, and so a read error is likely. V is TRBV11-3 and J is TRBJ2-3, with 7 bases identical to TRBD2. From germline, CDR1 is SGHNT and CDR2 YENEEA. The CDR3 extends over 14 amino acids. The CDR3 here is CANSRTRGRDTQYL. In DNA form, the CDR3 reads TGTGCCAACAGCCGGACTAGAGGGAGAGATACGCAGTATCTT.

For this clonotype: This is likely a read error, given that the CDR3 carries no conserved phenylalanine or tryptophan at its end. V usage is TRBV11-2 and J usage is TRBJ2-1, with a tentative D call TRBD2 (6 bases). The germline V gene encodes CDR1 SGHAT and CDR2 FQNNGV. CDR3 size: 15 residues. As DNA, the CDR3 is TGTGCCTGCAGCTTATTGGGGCGGGATCACGGTGAGCAGTTCTTA. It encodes CACSLLGRDHGEQFL.

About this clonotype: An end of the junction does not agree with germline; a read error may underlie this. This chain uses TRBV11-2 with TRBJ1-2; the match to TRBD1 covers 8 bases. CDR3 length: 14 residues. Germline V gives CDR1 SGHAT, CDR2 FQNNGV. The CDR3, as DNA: TGTGCCAGCAGCATAGATCCAGGGGGCCATGGCTACATCTTC. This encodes CASSIDPGGHGYIF.

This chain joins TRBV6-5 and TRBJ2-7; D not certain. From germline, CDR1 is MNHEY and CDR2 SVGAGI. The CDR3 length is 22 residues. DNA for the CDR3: TGTGCCAGCAGTTACTCCCAAACCCCCCCCTCTCAAAGAGACATTAGCTCCTACGAGCACTACGTC. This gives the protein CASSYSQTPPSQRDISSYEHYV.

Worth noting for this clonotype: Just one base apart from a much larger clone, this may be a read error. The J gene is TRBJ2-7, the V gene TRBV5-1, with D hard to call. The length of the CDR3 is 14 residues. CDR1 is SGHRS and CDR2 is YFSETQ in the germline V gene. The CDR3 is CASSSKEPLYEQDF. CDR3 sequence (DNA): TGCGCCAGCAGCTCGAAGGAGCCCCTCTACGAGCAGGACTTC.

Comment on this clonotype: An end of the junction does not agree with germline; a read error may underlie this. The CDR3 sequence: CASNTGPNIEQFF. For the CDR3, the DNA is TGTGCTAGCAATACCGGTCCTAACATTGAGCAGTTCTTC. The chain uses TRBV6-2 or TRBV6-3 and TRBJ2-1, with D uncertain. The length of the CDR3 is 13 residues. The germline CDR1 and CDR2 sequences are MNHEY and SVGEGT.

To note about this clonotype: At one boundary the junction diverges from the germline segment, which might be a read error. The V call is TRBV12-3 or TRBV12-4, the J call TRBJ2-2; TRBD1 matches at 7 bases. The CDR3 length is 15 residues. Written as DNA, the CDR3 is TGTGCCATCAGCTTCTCTGGGACAGACACCGGGGAGCTGTATTTT. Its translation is CAISFSGTDTGELYF.

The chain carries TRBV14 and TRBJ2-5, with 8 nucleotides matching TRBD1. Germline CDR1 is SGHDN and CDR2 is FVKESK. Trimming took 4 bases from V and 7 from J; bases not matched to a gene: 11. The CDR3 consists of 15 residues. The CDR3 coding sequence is TGTGCCAGCAGCCGTCCCGGGACAGGCCTCGGGACCCAGTACTTC. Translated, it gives CASSRPGTGLGTQYF.

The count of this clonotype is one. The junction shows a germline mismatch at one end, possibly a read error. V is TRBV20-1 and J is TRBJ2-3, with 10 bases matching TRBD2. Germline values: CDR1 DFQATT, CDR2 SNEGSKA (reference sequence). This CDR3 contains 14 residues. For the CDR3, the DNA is TGCGGTGCCCGGGGACTAGCGAGATCGGATACACATTATTTT. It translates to CGARGLARSDTHYF.

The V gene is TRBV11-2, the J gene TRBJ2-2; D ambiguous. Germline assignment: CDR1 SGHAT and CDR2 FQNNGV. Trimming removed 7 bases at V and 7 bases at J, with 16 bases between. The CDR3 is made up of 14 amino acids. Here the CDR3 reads CASTPTASIGELFF. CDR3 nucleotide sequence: TGTGCCAGCACCCCAACAGCGAGCATCGGGGAGCTGTTTTTT.

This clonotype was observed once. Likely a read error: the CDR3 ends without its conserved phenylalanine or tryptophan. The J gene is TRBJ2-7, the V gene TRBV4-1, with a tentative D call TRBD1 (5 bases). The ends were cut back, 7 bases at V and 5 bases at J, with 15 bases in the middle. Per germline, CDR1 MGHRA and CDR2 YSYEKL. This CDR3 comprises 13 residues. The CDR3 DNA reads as TGCGCCAGCAATTTCGACAGACTCCACGAGCAGTACTTA. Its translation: CASNFDRLHEQYL.

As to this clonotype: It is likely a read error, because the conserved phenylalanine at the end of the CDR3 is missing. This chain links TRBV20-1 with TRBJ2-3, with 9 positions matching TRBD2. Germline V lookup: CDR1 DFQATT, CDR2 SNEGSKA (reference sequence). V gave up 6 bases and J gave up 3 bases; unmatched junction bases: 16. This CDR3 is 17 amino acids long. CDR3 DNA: TGCAGTGCAGCGAGCGCTAGGGAAGCGGGGGGAACAGATACGCAGTATCTT. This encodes CSAASAREAGGTDTQYL.

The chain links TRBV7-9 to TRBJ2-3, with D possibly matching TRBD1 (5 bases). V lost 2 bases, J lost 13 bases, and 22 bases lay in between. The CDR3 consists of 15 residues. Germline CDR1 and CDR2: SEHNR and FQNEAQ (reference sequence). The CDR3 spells CASSLLRTRTDRKYF. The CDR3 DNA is TGTGCCAGCAGCTTACTGCGGACACGCACAGATAGGAAGTATTTT.

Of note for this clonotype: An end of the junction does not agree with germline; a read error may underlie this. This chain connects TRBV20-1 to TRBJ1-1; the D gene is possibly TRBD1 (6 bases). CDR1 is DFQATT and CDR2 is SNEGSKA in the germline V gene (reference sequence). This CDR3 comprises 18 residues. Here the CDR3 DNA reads TGCAGTGCTGGAGATCTCTACGGGGGCGGGGGAGGGAACACTGAAGCTTTCTTT. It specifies CSAGDLYGGGGGNTEAFF.

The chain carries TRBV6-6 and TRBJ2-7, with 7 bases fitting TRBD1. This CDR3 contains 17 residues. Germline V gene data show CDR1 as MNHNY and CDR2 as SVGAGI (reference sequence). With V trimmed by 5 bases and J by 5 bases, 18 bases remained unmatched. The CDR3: CASSPNQQGILSHEQYF. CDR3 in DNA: TGTGCCAGCAGTCCAAATCAACAGGGGATTCTTTCCCACGAGCAGTACTTC.

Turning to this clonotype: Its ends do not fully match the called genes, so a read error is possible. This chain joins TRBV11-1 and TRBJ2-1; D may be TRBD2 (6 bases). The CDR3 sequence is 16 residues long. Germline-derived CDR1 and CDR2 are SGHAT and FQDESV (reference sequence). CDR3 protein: CASSFVAGCPYNEQFF. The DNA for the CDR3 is TGTGCCAGCAGCTTCGTTGCGGGATGCCCCTACAACGAGCAGTTCTTC.

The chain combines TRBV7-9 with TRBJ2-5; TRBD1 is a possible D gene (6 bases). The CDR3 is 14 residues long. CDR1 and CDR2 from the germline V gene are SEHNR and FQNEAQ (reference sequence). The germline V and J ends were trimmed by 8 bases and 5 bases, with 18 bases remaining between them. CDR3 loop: CASVYSTGFETQYF. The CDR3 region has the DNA TGTGCCAGCGTATACTCCACAGGGTTCGAGACCCAGTACTTC.

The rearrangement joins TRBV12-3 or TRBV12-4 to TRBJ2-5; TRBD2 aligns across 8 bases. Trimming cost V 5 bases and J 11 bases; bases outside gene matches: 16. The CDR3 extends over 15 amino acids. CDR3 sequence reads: CASSPYSGAQESQYF. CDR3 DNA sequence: TGTGCCAGCAGTCCCTATAGCGGGGCACAAGAGTCTCAGTACTTC.

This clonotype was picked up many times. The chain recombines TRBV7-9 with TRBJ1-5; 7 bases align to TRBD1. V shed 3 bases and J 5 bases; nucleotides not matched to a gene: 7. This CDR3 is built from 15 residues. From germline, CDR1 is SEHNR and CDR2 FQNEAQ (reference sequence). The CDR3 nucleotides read TGTGCCAGCAGCTTGGGAGGACAGGAGGATCAGCCCCAGCATTTT. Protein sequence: CASSLGGQEDQPQHF. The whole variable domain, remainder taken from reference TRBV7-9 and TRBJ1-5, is DTGVSQNPRHKITKRGQNVTFRCDPISEHNRLYWYRQTLGQGPEFLTYFQNEAQLEKSRLLSDRFSAERPKGSFSTLEIQRTEQGDSAMYLCASSLGGQEDQPQHFGDGTRLSIL.

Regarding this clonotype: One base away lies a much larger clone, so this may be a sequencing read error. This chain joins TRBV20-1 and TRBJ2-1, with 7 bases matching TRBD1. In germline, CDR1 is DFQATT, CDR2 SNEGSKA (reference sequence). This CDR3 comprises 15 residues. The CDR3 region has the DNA TGCTGTGCCTCGCTCGGGACAGCTTCGGTCAATGAGCAGTTCTTC. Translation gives CCASLGTASVNEQFF.

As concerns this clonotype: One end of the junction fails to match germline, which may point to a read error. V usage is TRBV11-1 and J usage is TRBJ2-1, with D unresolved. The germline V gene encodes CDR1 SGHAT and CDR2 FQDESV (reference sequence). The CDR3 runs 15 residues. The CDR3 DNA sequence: TGTGCCAGCAACTTAGAGAGGACGACCTACAATGAGGAGATCTTC. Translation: CASNLERTTYNEEIF. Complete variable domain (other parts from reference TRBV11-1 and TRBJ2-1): EAEVAQSPRYKITEKSQAVAFWCDPISGHATLYWYRQILGQGPELLVQFQDESVVDDSQLPKDRFSAERLKGVDSTLKIQPAELGDSAMYLCASNLERTTYNEEIFGPGTRLTVL.

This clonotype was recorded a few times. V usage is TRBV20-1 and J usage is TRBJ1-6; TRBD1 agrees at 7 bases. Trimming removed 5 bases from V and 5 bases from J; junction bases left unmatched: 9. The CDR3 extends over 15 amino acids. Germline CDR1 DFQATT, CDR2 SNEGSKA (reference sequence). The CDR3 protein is CSARTGARDNSPLHF. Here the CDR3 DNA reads TGCAGTGCTCGTACAGGGGCGCGGGATAATTCACCCCTCCACTTT.

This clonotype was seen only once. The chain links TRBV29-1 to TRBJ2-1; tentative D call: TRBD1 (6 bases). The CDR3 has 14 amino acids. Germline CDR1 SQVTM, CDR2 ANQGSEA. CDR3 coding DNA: TGCAACGTATACAGGGTGTTAGGGGGCAATGAGCAGTTCTTC. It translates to CNVYRVLGGNEQFF.